At least ten counts were recorded for the clone carrying this TCR beta chain. Its antigen is unidentified. The data were obtained in a study of Graves' ophthalmopathy and Graves' hyperthyroidism. About the study: Peripheral blood was gathered at first diagnosis, ahead of any treatment whatsoever. Study results and limitations: Its predictions of ophthalmopathy progression gave the model over 65% sensitivity and 72% to 85% specificity.

This CDR3 spans 12 amino acids. Germline CDR1 SQVTM, CDR2 ANQGSEA. Trimming cost V 0 bases and J 8 bases, with 8 bases left between them. RNA transcripts were the source from which TCR beta CDR3 regions were amplified. The library came from an HTBI-primed first-round RT-PCR and a second-round multiplex PCR. TCRdb itself ran the multiplex PCR reads through MiXCR, one entry per CDR3 protein. The profile shows almost 750,000 distinct CDR3 sequences, roughly 40% of them singletons. The receptor was derived from an adult man with Graves' ophthalmopathy. The sequencing input was peripheral blood. The rearrangement links TRBV29-1 to TRBJ1-3; the D is unclear. The CDR3 loop reads CSVEEEGHTIYF. The CDR3 DNA reads as TGCAGCGTTGAAGAGGAAGGGCACACCATATATTTT.